These T cell receptor beta chains were read from a single sample in a study of T cells in Graves' hyperthyroidism and ophthalmopathy. MiXCR, run by TCRdb on the multiplex PCR reads, gives a single entry per CDR3 protein. The data show 600,000 to 650,000 distinct CDR3 sequences, with less than 25% seen just once and 34% held by the top ten. Source material: blood. The origin of the receptors is a man aged 30 to 45 with Graves' ophthalmopathy. CDR3s include the opening cysteine and the closing phenylalanine or tryptophan. Fields, in order: J gene, D gene, V gene, clone size, CDR3 DNA, CDR3 protein. A D gene is named only where the DNA matches it firmly. Size values are once, few and many counts, or a class for expanded clones, and some rows have none.

TRBJ1-6 | - | TRBV12-3/TRBV12-4 | few | TGTGCCAGCAGCCAGGGGACGCTTTATAATTCACCCCTCCACTTT | CASSQGTLYNSPLHF
TRBJ1-1 | - | TRBV4-3 | few | TGCGCCAGCAGCCAGTACGCCCGGAACACTGAAGCTTTCTTT | CASSQYARNTEAFF
TRBJ2-5 | - | TRBV7-6 | few | TGTGCCAGCAGCTTTCGAACAGGGAGTTCGGGGGAGACCCAGTACTTC | CASSFRTGSSGETQYF
TRBJ2-5 | - | TRBV7-9 | few | TGTGCCAGCAGCTTACGGTCTGGGGGGGCAGAGACCCAGTACTTC | CASSLRSGGAETQYF
TRBJ2-4 | TRBD1 | TRBV6-5 | - | TGTGCCAGCAGTTACGACCTGGGACAGGGAAACATTCAGTACTTC | CASSYDLGQGNIQYF
TRBJ2-3 | - | TRBV20-1 | few | TGCAGTGCTCCCCTAGATACGCAGTATTTT | CSAPLDTQYF
TRBJ1-2 | - | TRBV5-1 | - | TGCGCCAGCAGCCCCACTCGACAGGCGGGACGAGGCTACACCTTC | CASSPTRQAGRGYTF
TRBJ2-1 | - | TRBV5-1 | few | TGCGCCAGCGCCCCGGACAGTCCCTCCTACAATGAGCAGTTCTTC | CASAPDSPSYNEQFF
TRBJ2-1 | TRBD2 | TRBV20-1 | many | TGCAGTGCTAGAGGTTGGGAGGGGATCTACAATGAGCAGTTCTTC | CSARGWEGIYNEQFF
TRBJ2-7 | TRBD2 | TRBV6-1 | - | TGTGCCAGCAGCAAGCAGCGGGAGATCTACGAGCAGTACTTC | CASSKQREIYEQYF